The present entry profiles one T cell receptor beta chain with its context. This entry is derived from a study of blood T cell repertoires in COVID-19. Here immunoSEQ multiplex PCR was the method, and the copy in TCRdb shows in-frame clones only, minus some. The sample consists of roughly 25,000 clones, roughly 84% of them appearing once. The CDR3 spans 15 residues. Looked up from germline, CDR1 is SGHRS and CDR2 is YFSETQ. Trimming removed 0 bases from V and 5 bases from J; junction bases left unmatched: 2. The sequenced material came from peripheral blood. This receptor was obtained from a man aged 45-60 years with active COVID-19. The chain couples TRBV5-1 to TRBJ1-4; TRBD1 matches at 9 bases. The CDR3: CASSLGGTGNEKLFF. CDR3 DNA: TGCGCCAGCAGCTTGGGTGGGACAGGGAATGAAAAACTGTTTTTT.